Here is one TCR beta chain with its context. A read error may account for a junction end that differs from germline. These data come from a study of T cell repertoires in aging, cancer and after chemotherapy. TRB rearrangements spanning V, D and J were amplified using mixed TRB-A/B primers. TCRdb reanalysed the multiplex PCR reads using MiXCR and keeps one entry per CDR3 protein. The data contain 2,500 to 3,000 distinct CDR3 sequences, around 27% of them seen just once; the ten biggest clones take up 56%. Peripheral blood genomic DNA, not sorted cells or RNA, was the template. The CDR3 runs to 13 residues.

Sequencing was carried out using blood. This chain links TRBV12-3 or TRBV12-4 with TRBJ1-5; 7 bases are a match to TRBD1. The TCR originated in a human donor with a solid tumor. The CDR3 coding sequence is TGTGCCAGCAGCCGAGGGGGCAACCAGCCCCAGCATTTT. It translates to CASSRGGNQPQHF.